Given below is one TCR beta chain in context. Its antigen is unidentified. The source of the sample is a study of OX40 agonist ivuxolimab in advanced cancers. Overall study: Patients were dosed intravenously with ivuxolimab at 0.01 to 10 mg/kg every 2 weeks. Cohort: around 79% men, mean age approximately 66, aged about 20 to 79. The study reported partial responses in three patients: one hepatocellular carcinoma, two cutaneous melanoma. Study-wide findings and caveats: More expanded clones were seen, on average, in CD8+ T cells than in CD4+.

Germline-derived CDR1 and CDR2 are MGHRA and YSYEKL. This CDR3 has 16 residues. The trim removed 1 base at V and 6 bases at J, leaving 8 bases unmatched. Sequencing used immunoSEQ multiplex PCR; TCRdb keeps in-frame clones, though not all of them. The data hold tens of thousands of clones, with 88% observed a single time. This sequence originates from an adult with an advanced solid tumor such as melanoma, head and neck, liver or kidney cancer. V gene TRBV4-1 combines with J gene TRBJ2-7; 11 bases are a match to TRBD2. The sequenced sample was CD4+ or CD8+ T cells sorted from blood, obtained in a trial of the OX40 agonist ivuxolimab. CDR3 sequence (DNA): TGCGCCAGCAGCCAAGGATATACTAGCGGGGGTGGCGAGCAGTACTTC. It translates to CASSQGYTSGGGEQYF.